The clone carrying this T cell receptor (beta chain) was observed many times. Uncontrolled infection, other autoimmune disease, pregnancy or lactation disqualified patients from enrolment. These data are taken from a study of T cells in Graves' hyperthyroidism and ophthalmopathy. Study-wide context: Peripheral blood collection took place at initial diagnosis, before any treatment.

It was RNA transcripts that yielded the amplified TCR beta CDR3 regions. The HTBI primer set was used in a first-round RT-PCR of the TCR CDR3. TCRdb recomputed calls from the multiplex PCR reads with MiXCR, one row per CDR3 protein. The data show 490,000 or so distinct CDR3 sequences, with less than 20% seen just once and approximately 48% held by the top ten. V lost 3 bases to trimming and J lost 3 bases; unmatched junction nucleotides: 2. The germline CDR1 and CDR2 sequences are SGHRS and YFSETQ. This CDR3 is built from 14 residues. The rearrangement uses TRBV5-1 and TRBJ2-7; 11 bases fit TRBD1. This TCR was recovered from a man aged 40-55 years with Graves' ophthalmopathy. Sequenced input: blood. CDR3 bases: TGCGCCAGCAGCTGGGGGACAGGGGGCTACGAGCAGTACTTC. Residues: CASSWGTGGYEQYF.